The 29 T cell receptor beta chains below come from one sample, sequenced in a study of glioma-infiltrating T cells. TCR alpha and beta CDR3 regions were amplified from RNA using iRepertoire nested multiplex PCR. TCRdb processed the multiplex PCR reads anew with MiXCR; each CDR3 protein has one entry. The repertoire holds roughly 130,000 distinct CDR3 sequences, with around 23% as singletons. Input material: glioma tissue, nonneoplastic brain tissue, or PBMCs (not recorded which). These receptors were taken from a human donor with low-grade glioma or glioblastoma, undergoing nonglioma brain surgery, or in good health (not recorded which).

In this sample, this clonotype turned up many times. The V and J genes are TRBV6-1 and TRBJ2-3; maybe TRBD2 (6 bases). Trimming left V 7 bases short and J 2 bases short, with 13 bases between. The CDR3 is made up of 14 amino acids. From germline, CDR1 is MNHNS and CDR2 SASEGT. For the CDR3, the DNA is TGTGCCAGCACCAGGGACTTCTTCACAGATACGCAGTATTTT. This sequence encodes CASTRDFFTDTQYF.

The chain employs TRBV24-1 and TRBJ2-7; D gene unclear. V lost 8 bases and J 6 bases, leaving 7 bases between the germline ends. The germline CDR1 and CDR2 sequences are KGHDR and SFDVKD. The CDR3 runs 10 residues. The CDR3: CATIMREQYV. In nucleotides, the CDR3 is TGTGCCACCATCATGCGCGAGCAGTACGTC.

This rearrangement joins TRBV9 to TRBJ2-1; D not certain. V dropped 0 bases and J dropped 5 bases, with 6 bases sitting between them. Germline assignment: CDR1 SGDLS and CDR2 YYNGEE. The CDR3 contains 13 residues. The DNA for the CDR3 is TGTGCCAGCAGCGTAGCTACCGACAATGAGCAGTTCTTC. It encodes CASSVATDNEQFF.

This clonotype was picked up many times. CDR3 nucleotides: TGTGCCAGCAGAGACTGGTCCACGAAGACCCAGTACTTC. Its translation: CASRDWSTKTQYF. This chain uses TRBV6-1 with TRBJ2-5; D is unresolved. Looked up from germline, CDR1 is MNHNS and CDR2 is SASEGT. The V and J ends lost 6 bases and 6 bases respectively, with 14 bases between them. The length of the CDR3 is 13 residues.

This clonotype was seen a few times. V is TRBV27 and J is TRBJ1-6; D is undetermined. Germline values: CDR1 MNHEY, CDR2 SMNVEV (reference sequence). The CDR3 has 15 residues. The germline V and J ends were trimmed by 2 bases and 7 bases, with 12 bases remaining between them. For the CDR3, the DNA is TGTGCCAGCAGTTTAAATTGGGGTCGAAATTCACCCCTCCACTTT. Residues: CASSLNWGRNSPLHF.

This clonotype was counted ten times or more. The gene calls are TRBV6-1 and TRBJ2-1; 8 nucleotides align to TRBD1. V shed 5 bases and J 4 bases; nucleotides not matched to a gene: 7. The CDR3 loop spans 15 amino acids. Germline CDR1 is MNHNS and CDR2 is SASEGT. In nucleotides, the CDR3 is TGTGCCAGCAGTCAAGACAGGGGTCTGTACAATGAGCAGTTCTTC. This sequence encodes CASSQDRGLYNEQFF.

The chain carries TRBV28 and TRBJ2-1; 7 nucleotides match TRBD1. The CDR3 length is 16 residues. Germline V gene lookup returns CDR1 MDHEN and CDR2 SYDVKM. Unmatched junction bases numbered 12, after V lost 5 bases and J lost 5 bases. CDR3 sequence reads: CASSGIGTDYHNEQFF. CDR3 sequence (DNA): TGTGCCAGCAGTGGGATCGGGACAGATTATCACAATGAGCAGTTCTTC. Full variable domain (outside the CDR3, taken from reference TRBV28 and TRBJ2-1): DVKVTQSSRYLVKRTGEKVFLECVQDMDHENMFWYRQDPGLGLRLIYFSYDVKMKEKGDIPEGYSVSREKKERFSLILESASTNQTSMYLCASSGIGTDYHNEQFFGPGTRLTVL.

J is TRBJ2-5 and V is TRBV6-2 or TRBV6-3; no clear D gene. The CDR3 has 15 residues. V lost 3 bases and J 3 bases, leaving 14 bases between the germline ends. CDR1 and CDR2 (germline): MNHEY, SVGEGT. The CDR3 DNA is TGTGCCAGCAGTTATAACGAAAAACTAAAAGAGACCCAGTACTTC. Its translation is CASSYNEKLKETQYF.

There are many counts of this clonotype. CDR3 DNA: TGTGCCAGCAGCTTGACTATGACAGATACGCAGTATTTT. Translated: CASSLTMTDTQYF. The chain has TRBV7-2 and TRBJ2-3; a weak D match, TRBD2 (5 bases). The CDR3 covers 13 residues. V lost 3 bases and J lost 3, with 7 bases in between. Germline CDR1 reads SGHTA; CDR2 reads FQGNSA.

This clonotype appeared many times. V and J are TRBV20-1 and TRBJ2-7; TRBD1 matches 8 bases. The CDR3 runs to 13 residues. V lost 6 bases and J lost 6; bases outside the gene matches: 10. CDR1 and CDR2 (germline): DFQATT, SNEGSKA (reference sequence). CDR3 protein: CSALDRTGFEQYV. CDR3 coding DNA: TGCAGTGCCTTAGACCGGACAGGGTTCGAGCAGTACGTC.

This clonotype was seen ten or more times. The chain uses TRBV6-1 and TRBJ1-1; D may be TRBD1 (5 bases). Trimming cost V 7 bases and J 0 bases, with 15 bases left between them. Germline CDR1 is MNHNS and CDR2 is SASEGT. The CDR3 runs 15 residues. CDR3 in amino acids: CASNQRLGLNTEAFF. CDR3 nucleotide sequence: TGTGCCAGCAATCAGCGGTTGGGGCTGAACACTGAAGCTTTCTTT.

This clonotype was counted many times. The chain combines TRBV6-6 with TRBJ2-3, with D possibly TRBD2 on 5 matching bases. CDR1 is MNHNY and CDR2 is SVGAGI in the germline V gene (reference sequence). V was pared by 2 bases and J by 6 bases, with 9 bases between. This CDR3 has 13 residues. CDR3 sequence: CASSYPGKDTQYF. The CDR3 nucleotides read TGTGCCAGCAGTTACCCCGGGAAGGATACGCAGTATTTT.

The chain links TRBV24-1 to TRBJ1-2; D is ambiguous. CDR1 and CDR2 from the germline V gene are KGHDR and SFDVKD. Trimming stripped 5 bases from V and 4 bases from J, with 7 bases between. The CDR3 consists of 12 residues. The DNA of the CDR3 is TGTGCCACCAGTGCCGGCTCCTATGGCTACACCTTC. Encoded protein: CATSAGSYGYTF.

The CDR3 is CASSMGGGAFGEQFF. CDR3 bases: TGTGCCAGTAGTATGGGCGGGGGGGCGTTTGGTGAGCAGTTCTTC. This chain joins TRBV19 and TRBJ2-1; 9 bases are shared with TRBD2. CDR3 length: 15 residues. V shed 3 bases, J shed 9 bases, and the junction held 9 bases outside the gene matches. CDR1 and CDR2 from the germline V gene are LNHDA and SQIVND (reference sequence).

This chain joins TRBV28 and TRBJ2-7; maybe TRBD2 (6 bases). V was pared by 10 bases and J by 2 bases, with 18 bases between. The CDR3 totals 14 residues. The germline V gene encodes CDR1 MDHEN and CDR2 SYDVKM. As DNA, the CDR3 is TGTGCCACCAGGGTGGAGGGCCGAACCTACGAGCAGTACGTC. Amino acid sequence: CATRVEGRTYEQYV.

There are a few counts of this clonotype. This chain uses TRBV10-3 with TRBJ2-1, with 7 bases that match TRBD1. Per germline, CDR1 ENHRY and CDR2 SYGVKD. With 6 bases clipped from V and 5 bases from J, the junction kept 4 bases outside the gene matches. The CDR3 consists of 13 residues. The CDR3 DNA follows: TGTGCCATCAGCGATGGACAGGACAATGAGCAGTTCTTC. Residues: CAISDGQDNEQFF.

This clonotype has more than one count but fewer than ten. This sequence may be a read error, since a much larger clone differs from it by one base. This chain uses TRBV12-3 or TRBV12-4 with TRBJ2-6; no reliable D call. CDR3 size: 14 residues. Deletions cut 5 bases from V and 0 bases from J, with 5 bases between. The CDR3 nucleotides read TGTGCCAGCAGTGACACCTCTGGGGCCAACGTCCTGACTTTC. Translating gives CASSDTSGANVLTF.

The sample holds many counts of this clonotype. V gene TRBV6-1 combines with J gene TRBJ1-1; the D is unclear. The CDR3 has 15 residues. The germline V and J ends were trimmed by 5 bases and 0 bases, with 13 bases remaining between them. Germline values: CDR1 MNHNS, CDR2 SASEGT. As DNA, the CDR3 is TGTGCCAGCAGTTCTCCATCGACCCTGAACACTGAAGCTTTCTTT. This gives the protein CASSSPSTLNTEAFF.

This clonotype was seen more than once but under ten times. The CDR3 protein is CASSEAWTHYGYTF. The CDR3 coding sequence is TGTGCCAGCAGTGAAGCTTGGACCCATTATGGCTACACCTTC. The chain recombines TRBV6-1 with TRBJ1-2, with no clear D. Trimming took 0 bases from V and 5 from J, leaving 10 bases between them. Looked up from germline, CDR1 is MNHNS and CDR2 is SASEGT. CDR3 length equals 14 residues.

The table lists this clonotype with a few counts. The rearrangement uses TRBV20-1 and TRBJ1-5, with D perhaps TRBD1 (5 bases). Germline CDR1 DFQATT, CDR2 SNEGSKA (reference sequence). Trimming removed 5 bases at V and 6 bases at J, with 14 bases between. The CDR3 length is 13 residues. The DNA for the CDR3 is TGCAGTGCTCGCAGGGACTTCGGTCAGCCCCAGCATTTT. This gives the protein CSARRDFGQPQHF.

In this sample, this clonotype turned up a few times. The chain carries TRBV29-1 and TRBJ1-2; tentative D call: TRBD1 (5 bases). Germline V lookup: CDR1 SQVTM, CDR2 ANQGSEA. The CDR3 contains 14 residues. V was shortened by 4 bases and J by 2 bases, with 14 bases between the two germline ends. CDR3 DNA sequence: TGCAGCGTTGCGCCAGGGCCCCTCAACTATGGCTACACCTTC. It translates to CSVAPGPLNYGYTF. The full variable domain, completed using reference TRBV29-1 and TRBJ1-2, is SAVISQKPSRDICQRGTSLTIQCQVDSQVTMMFWYRQQPGQSLTLIATANQGSEATYESGFVIDKFPISRPNLTFSTLTVSNMSPEDSSIYLCSVAPGPLNYGYTFGSGTRLTVV.

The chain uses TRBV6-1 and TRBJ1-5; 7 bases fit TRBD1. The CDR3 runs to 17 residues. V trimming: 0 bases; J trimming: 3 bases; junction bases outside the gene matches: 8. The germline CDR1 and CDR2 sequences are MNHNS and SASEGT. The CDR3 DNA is TGTGCCAGCAGTGAAGCTTGGGCAGGGGGGTACAATCAGCCCCAGCATTTT. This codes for CASSEAWAGGYNQPQHF.

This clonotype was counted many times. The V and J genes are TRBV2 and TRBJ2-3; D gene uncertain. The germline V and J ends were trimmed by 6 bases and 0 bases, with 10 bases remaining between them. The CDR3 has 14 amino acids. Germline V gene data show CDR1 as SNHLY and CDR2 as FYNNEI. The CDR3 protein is CASSIGRSTDTQYF. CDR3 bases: TGTGCCAGCAGCATAGGACGGAGCACAGATACGCAGTATTTT.

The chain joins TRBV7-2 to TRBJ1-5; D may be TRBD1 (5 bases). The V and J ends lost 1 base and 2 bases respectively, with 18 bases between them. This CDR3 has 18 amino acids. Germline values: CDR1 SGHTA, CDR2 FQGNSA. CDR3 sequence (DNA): TGTGCCAGCAGCTTAGGGGCCCACTCCGGGGCAGGCAATCAGCCCCAGCATTTT. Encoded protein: CASSLGAHSGAGNQPQHF.

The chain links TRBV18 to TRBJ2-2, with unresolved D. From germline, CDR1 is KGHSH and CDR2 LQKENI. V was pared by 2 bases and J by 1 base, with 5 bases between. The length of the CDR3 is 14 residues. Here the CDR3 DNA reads TGTGCCAGCTCACCAACCTTGAACACCGGGGAGCTGTTTTTT. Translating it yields CASSPTLNTGELFF.

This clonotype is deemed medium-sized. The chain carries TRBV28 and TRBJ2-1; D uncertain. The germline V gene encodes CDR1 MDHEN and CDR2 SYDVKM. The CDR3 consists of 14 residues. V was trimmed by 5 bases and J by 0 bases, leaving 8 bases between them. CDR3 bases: TGTGCCAGCAGTCCCCGGCTCTCCTACAATGAGCAGTTCTTC. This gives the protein CASSPRLSYNEQFF.

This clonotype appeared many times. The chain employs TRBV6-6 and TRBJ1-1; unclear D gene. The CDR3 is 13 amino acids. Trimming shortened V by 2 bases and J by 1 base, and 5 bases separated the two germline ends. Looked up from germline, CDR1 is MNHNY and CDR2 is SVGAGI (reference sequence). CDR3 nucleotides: TGTGCCAGCAGTTACGAGAGGAACACTGAAGCTTTCTTT. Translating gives CASSYERNTEAFF.

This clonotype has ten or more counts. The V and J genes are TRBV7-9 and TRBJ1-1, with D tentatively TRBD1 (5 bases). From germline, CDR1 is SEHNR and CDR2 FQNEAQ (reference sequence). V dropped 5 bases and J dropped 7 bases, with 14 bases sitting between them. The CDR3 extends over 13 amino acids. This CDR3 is CASSPWGGFEAFF. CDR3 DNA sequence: TGTGCCAGCAGCCCCTGGGGGGGGTTTGAAGCTTTCTTT.

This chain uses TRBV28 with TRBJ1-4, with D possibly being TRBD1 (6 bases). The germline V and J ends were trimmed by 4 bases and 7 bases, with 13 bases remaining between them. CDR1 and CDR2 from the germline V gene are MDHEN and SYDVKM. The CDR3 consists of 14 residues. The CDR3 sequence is CASSWGARGEKLFF. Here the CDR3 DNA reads TGTGCCAGCAGTTGGGGGGCACGGGGTGAAAAACTGTTTTTT.